Shown below are 20 T cell receptor beta chains from a single sample sequenced in a study of T cells in narcolepsy. Sequencing used immunoSEQ multiplex PCR; TCRdb keeps in-frame clones, though not all of them. The data hold fewer than 30,000 clones, with approximately 85% observed a single time. The material sequenced was memory (CD45RA-) CD4+ T cells from blood. These receptors originate from a human donor in good health.

This chain links TRBV6-1 with TRBJ2-7; 12 bases map to TRBD2. Germline CDR1 reads MNHNS; CDR2 reads SASEGT. This CDR3 has 17 residues. The junction had 7 bases not matched to a gene; V was cut back by 1 base and J by 3 bases. CDR3 amino acids: CASSEVASGRGFYEQYF. CDR3 DNA: TGTGCCAGCAGTGAAGTGGCTAGCGGGAGGGGATTCTACGAGCAGTACTTC.

This rearrangement joins TRBV28 to TRBJ1-6, with 7 bases fitting TRBD1. The CDR3 extends over 15 amino acids. Trimming removed 7 bases from V and 4 bases from J; junction bases left unmatched: 7. Per the germline V gene, CDR1 is MDHEN and CDR2 is SYDVKM. CDR3 sequence reads: CASITVGQYNSPLHF. As DNA, the CDR3 is TGTGCCAGCATCACGGTGGGACAGTATAATTCACCCCTCCACTTT.

This sequence joins TRBV4-1 and TRBJ1-2; no clear D gene. Germline loops: CDR1 MGHRA, CDR2 YSYEKL. CDR3 size: 13 residues. The V and J ends lost 0 bases and 1 base respectively, with 3 bases between them. CDR3 nucleotides: TGCGCCAGCAGCCAAGACGGTAACTATGGCTACACCTTC. It translates to CASSQDGNYGYTF.

The chain joins TRBV27 to TRBJ2-7; 7 bases line up with TRBD1. This CDR3 is built from 15 residues. CDR1 MNHEY and CDR2 SMNVEV come from the germline V gene (reference sequence). The V gene end was trimmed by 7 bases and the J gene end by 3 bases; junction bases not matched to a gene: 12. The CDR3 bases are TGTGCCAGCACGCCTAACAGGGGCAACCACTACGAGCAGTACTTC. It translates to CASTPNRGNHYEQYF.

The chain carries TRBV25-1 and TRBJ2-3; 11 bases agree with TRBD2. Germline lookup yields CDR1 MGHDK and CDR2 SYGVNS. The CDR3 runs 16 residues. With V trimmed by 6 bases and J by 5 bases, 10 bases remained unmatched. The CDR3 loop is CASSDRVAGGLDTQYF. CDR3 in DNA: TGTGCCAGCAGCGACCGAGTAGCGGGAGGGTTAGATACGCAGTATTTT.

The chain recombines TRBV7-2 with TRBJ1-1; TRBD1 is a possible D gene (6 bases). The CDR3 contains 14 residues. V was trimmed by 7 bases and J by 2 bases, leaving 14 bases between them. Germline assignment: CDR1 SGHTA and CDR2 FQGNSA. CDR3 sequence: CASTRRGANTEAFF. The CDR3 DNA is TGTGCCAGCACCCGTAGGGGGGCAAACACTGAAGCTTTCTTT.

The chain is built from TRBV14 and TRBJ2-2, with TRBD1 as a possible D gene (6 bases). The length of the CDR3 is 16 residues. Deletions cut 4 bases from V and 4 bases from J, with 16 bases between. CDR1 is SGHDN and CDR2 is FVKESK in the germline V gene. Here the CDR3 DNA reads TGTGCCAGCAGCCTTCTACAGGGCTGGAGCACCGGGGAGCTGTTTTTT. Its translation is CASSLLQGWSTGELFF.

This clone has just a few counts. The chain joins TRBV14 to TRBJ2-3; D call uncertain. The CDR3 is 14 residues long. CDR1 and CDR2 (germline): SGHDN, FVKESK. V was cut by 2 bases and J by 3 bases, with 9 bases left in between. CDR3 in amino acids: CASSQWFVTDTQYF. The CDR3 coding sequence is TGTGCCAGCAGCCAATGGTTTGTTACAGATACGCAGTATTTT. The full variable domain, with the rest looked up from reference TRBV14 and TRBJ2-3, is EAGVTQFPSHSVIEKGQTVTLRCDPISGHDNLYWYRRVMGKEIKFLLHFVKESKQDESGMPNNRFLAERTGGTYSTLKVQPAELEDSGVYFCASSQWFVTDTQYFGPGTRLTVL.

This chain uses TRBV11-2 with TRBJ2-4; D unclear. The length of the CDR3 is 13 residues. The V end was cut by 1 base, the J end by 3 bases, with 4 bases between. Germline CDR1 is SGHAT and CDR2 is FQNNGV. The CDR3 DNA sequence: TGTGCCAGCAGCTTAGGAGACAAAAACATTCAGTACTTC. Its protein is CASSLGDKNIQYF.

The chain carries TRBV25-1 and TRBJ2-1, with 7 positions matching TRBD2. The CDR3 runs 18 residues. The junction had 19 bases not matched to a gene; V was cut back by 4 bases and J by 7 bases. Germline lookup yields CDR1 MGHDK and CDR2 SYGVNS. The CDR3 coding sequence is TGTGCCAGCAGTGGGCTTTCGTGGGAGGGCCGGTATTTGAATGAGCAGTTCTTC. Translated: CASSGLSWEGRYLNEQFF.

This chain links TRBV28 with TRBJ2-4; 7 positions agree with TRBD1. CDR1 and CDR2 (germline): MDHEN, SYDVKM. The CDR3 is 13 residues long. V was pared by 6 bases and J by 6 bases, with 5 bases of the junction left unmatched. CDR3 protein: CASSWTGGNIQYF. The CDR3 bases are TGTGCCAGCAGCTGGACAGGAGGAAACATTCAGTACTTC.

The rearrangement joins TRBV15 to TRBJ2-1, with D possibly TRBD1 on 6 matching bases. V was cut by 2 bases and J by 0 bases, with 17 bases left in between. Looked up from germline, CDR1 is LNHNV and CDR2 is YYDKDF (reference sequence). This CDR3 has 18 amino acids. The chain's CDR3 is CATSRLQGHQSSYNEQFF. The DNA for the CDR3 is TGTGCCACCAGCAGACTTCAGGGACACCAGAGCTCCTACAATGAGCAGTTCTTC.

This clone showed up just once. The chain employs TRBV6-5 and TRBJ2-5; TRBD2 agrees at 10 bases. The CDR3 has 15 amino acids. Per germline, CDR1 MNHEY and CDR2 SVGAGI. V shed 5 bases, J shed 2 bases, and the junction held 5 bases outside the gene matches. The chain's CDR3 is CASSPQAGGQETQYF. Written as DNA, the CDR3 is TGTGCCAGCAGTCCCCAAGCGGGAGGGCAAGAGACCCAGTACTTC.

V gene TRBV7-2 combines with J gene TRBJ2-1, with D possibly being TRBD2 (5 bases). The germline V gene encodes CDR1 SGHTA and CDR2 FQGNSA. V was shortened by 9 bases and J by 5 bases, with 20 bases between the two germline ends. This CDR3 has 15 amino acids. The DNA of the CDR3 is TGTGCCAGTACCGTAACGGTAGCGCGGCACAATGAGCAGTTCTTC. Encoded protein: CASTVTVARHNEQFF. The full variable domain, with the rest looked up from reference TRBV7-2 and TRBJ2-1, is GAGVSQSPSNKVTEKGKDVELRCDPISGHTALYWYRQSLGQGLEFLIYFQGNSAPDKSGLPSDRFSAERTGGSVSTLTIQRTQQEDSAVYLCASTVTVARHNEQFFGPGTRLTVL.

The chain combines TRBV25-1 with TRBJ2-7; D may be TRBD2 (6 bases). The CDR3 has 13 residues. Germline CDR1 MGHDK, CDR2 SYGVNS. With 3 bases removed from V and 7 bases from J, the gap between germline ends came to 13 bases. DNA of the CDR3: TGTGCCAGCAGTGATGTACTAGCTAGGGAGCAGTACTTC. Residues: CASSDVLAREQYF.

V gene TRBV10-3 combines with J gene TRBJ2-5, with D perhaps matching TRBD1 (5 bases). V was trimmed by 4 bases and J by 5 bases, leaving 14 bases between them. CDR3 length: 14 residues. Germline CDR1 and CDR2: ENHRY and SYGVKD. The CDR3 sequence is CAISGQGVDETQYF. CDR3 bases: TGTGCCATCAGTGGACAAGGGGTAGATGAGACCCAGTACTTC.

The rearrangement uses TRBV18 and TRBJ2-2, with D hard to call. The V gene's germline CDR1 is KGHSH and CDR2 LQKENI. This CDR3 has 12 amino acids. The V and J ends lost 1 base and 6 bases respectively, with 3 bases between them. The CDR3 is CASSPQPGELFF. In nucleotides, the CDR3 is TGTGCCAGCTCACCACAACCCGGGGAGCTGTTTTTT.

This clone has only a few counts. The chain employs TRBV7-6 and TRBJ1-5; tentative D call: TRBD1 (6 bases). This CDR3 has 17 residues. The ends were cut back, 0 bases at V and 2 bases at J, with 14 bases in the middle. Germline loops: CDR1 SGHVS, CDR2 FNYEAQ. CDR3 region: CASSLAGGLGGNQPQHF. The CDR3, as DNA: TGTGCCAGCAGCTTAGCAGGGGGGTTGGGGGGCAATCAGCCCCAGCATTTT. Complete variable domain (other parts from reference TRBV7-6 and TRBJ1-5): GAGVSQSPRYKVTKRGQDVALRCDPISGHVSLYWYRQALGQGPEFLTYFNYEAQQDKSGLPNDRFSAERPEGSISTLTIQRTEQRDSAMYRCASSLAGGLGGNQPQHFGDGTRLSIL.

The J gene is TRBJ1-1, the V gene TRBV4-3; TRBD1 might be the D (5 bases). Germline loops: CDR1 LGHNA, CDR2 YSLEER. The V end lost 0 bases, the J end lost 0 bases, and 11 bases lay between the germline ends. This CDR3 is 16 amino acids long. The CDR3 loop reads CASSQDDGHLNTEAFF. Written as DNA, the CDR3 is TGCGCCAGCAGCCAAGACGATGGACACCTGAACACTGAAGCTTTCTTT.

V is TRBV18 and J is TRBJ2-3, with 9 bases lining up with TRBD2. The CDR3 runs 20 residues. Germline CDR1 is KGHSH and CDR2 is LQKENI. J gave up 0 bases and V 3 bases, and 16 bases lay outside the gene matches. CDR3 DNA: TGTGCCAGCTCACCTTCTGCCAGGTCGAGGACTAGCGTTAGCACAGATACGCAGTATTTT. As protein: CASSPSARSRTSVSTDTQYF. The full variable domain, its missing parts supplied by reference TRBV18 and TRBJ2-3, is NAGVMQNPRHLVRRRGQEARLRCSPMKGHSHVYWYRQLPEEGLKFMVYLQKENIIDESGMPKERFSAEFPKEGPSILRIQQVVRGDSAAYFCASSPSARSRTSVSTDTQYFGPGTRLTVL.